This T cell receptor beta chain was obtained from a study of CD8+ T cells in alopecia areata. Extraction of RNA preceded its reverse transcription into cDNA, which served as the sequencing template. Assay used: immunoSEQ multiplex PCR; TCRdb lists only in-frame clones, some missing. The sample carries around 150,000 clones, 50% to 65% recorded once. Germline V gives CDR1 SQVTM, CDR2 ANQGSEA. This CDR3 is 10 amino acids long. Trimming took 6 bases from V and 14 from J, leaving 14 bases between them. From PBMCs, CD4+ and CD8+ T cells were sorted. Notes on this clone: Its antigen remains unidentified.

Whole-study results and caveats: Scalp sample data also include resident alphabeta T cells from normal skin. Between patients, shared TCR sequences were less clear than in mice. This was possibly due in part to HLA diversity in the patient population. Affected scalp, especially in alopecia totalis/universalis, had a higher clonality than normal scalp did.

Sequencing was carried out using CD4+ T cells sorted from blood. The rearrangement joins TRBV29-1 to TRBJ2-1; D may be TRBD2 (5 bases). The sequence came from a human donor in good health. The CDR3 DNA follows: TGCAGCGTCCTAGCAGCTACCAAGTTCTTC. This encodes CSVLAATKFF.